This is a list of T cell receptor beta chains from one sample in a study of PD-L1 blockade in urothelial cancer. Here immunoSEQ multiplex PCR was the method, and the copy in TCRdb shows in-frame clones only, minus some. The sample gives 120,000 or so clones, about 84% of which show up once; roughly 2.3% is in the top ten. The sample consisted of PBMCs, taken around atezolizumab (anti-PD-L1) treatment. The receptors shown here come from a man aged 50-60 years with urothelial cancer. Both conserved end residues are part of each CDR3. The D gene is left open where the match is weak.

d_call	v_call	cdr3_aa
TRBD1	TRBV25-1	CASSWTGRYGYTF
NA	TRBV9	CASSPGLETQYF
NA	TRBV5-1	CASSLGGGSQPQHF
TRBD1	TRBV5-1	CASSQQGLTDTQYF
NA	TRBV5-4	CASSRDYEQFF
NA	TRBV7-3	CASSLRGGRDQPQHF
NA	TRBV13	CASDIRGRRAFF
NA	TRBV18	CASSPYAGPDTQYF
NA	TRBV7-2	CASSITGLQGLAEQYF
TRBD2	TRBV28	CASHLAGPYNEQFF
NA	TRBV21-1	CASSESRDRGLGNQPQHF
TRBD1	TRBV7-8	CASSLGTGREIYGYTF
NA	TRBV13	CASSLGQDYEQYF
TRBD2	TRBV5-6	CASSLKTSGGSTDTQYF
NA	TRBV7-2	CASSLLGGGGETQYF
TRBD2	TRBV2	CASSPLSGIALYNEQFF
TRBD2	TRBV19	CPPRGRSGRNEQFF
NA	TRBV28	CASSLRSHRALYEQYF
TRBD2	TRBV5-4	CASSLAGGETQYF
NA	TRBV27	CASSGAPPEPYGYTF
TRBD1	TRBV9	CASSAGDRVGYTF
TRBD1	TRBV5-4	CASSLAMDRTNSPLHF
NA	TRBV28	CASKGLIYEQYF
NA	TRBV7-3	CASSSRQAGTGELFF
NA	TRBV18	CASSPIRAGGANVLTF
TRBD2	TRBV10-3	CAISEEDGLAGGSSYNEQFF
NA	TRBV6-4	CPPPNKGKGSTNEKLFF
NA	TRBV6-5	CASSYDRLATQYF
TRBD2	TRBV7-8	CASSLGPGLAYNEQFF
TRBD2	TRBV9	CASSTPTSGSSREQFF
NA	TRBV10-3	CAIISRQGISGNTIYF
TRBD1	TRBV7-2	CASSLGTGITEAFF
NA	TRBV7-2	CASSPYPPAGKTIYF
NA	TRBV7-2	CASSSEETRDTQYF
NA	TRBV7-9	CASSFTGATDTQYF
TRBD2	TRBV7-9	CASSLRTSGYTDTQYF
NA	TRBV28	CASSDRTDSSYEQYF
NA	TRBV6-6	CASSNSRSGELFF
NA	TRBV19	CASSINRSGADKYF
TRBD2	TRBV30	CAWSRGLAGFKNIQYF
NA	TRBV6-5	CASTTITGNTEAFF
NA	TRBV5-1	CASSFTSGVSTDTQYF
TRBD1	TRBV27	CASSEGARWNSPLHF
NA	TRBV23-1	CASKPGISSSGANVLTF
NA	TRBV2	CAGAQGLGYGYTF
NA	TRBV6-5	CASSYGQNEAFF
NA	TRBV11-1	CASSLGGGNQPQHF
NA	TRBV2	CASSPLKNGYTF
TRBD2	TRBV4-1	CASRQNSGSVYEQYF
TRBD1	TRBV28	CASSFLVGQRNQPQHF
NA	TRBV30	CAWSANGPGYTF
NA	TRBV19	CASSPRGRGADTQYF
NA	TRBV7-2	CASSGGTSGAHIQYF
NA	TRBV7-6	CASSDRTVDNSPLHF
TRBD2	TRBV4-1	CASSQDTSGSWSYEQYF